This T cell receptor (beta chain) was recorded in a study of blood T cell repertoires in COVID-19. The J segment lost 3 bases and the V segment lost 1 base, leaving 17 bases of the junction unmatched. Germline V gene data show CDR1 as SGHAT and CDR2 as FQNNGV. The CDR3 runs 19 residues. TCRdb's copy holds only in-frame clones and misses some; the assay was immunoSEQ multiplex PCR. The sample records about 480,000 clones, 88% being singletons. The sample was PBMCs or T cells enriched from blood (not recorded which). This chain links TRBV11-2 with TRBJ1-1; 7 bases are a match to TRBD1. This clonotype was obtained from a woman in her thirties or forties who had recovered from COVID-19. This CDR3 reads CASSLASRFQGVGDTEAFF. DNA of the CDR3: TGTGCCAGCAGCTTAGCCTCTCGTTTTCAGGGGGTGGGTGACACTGAAGCTTTCTTT.